The T cell receptor (beta chain) under discussion was sequenced for a study of cytomegalovirus exposure and HLA in healthy donors. Points from the study as a whole: Near-uniform donor sequencing depth was presumed by presence/absence analyses. Later analysis suggested most CMV-associated TCR beta chains were HLA-restricted.

The germline gives CDR1 SQVTM, CDR2 ANQGSEA. This CDR3 is built from 12 residues. The study ran its PCR with 60 Vbeta and 13 Jbeta primers. Produced via immunoSEQ multiplex PCR; TCRdb's table is partial and in-frame only. The sample yields 120,000 or so clones, roughly 10% seen once. This clone has only a few counts. As yet, its antigen is unknown. A junction end diverges from the germline sequence, so it may reflect a read error. The rearrangement joins TRBV29-1 to TRBJ2-1; unclear D gene. This TCR was sampled from a woman aged 18-29 years in good health and CMV-seropositive. The material sequenced was PBMCs. CDR3 protein: CSIEIEYNEQFF. The CDR3, as DNA: TGCAGCATTGAGATAGAATACAATGAGCAGTTCTTC.